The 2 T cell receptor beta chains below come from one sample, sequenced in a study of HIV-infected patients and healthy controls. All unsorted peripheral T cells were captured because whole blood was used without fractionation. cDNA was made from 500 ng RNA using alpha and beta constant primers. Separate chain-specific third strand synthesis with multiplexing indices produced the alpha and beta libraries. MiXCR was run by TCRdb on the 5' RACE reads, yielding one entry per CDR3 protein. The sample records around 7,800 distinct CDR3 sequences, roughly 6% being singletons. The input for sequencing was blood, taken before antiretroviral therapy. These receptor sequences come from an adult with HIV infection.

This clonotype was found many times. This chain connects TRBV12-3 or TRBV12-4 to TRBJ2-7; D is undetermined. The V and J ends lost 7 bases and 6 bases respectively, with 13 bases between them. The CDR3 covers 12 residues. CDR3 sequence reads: CASKGALGEQYF. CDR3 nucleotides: TGTGCCAGCAAAGGAGCCCTGGGCGAGCAGTACTTC.

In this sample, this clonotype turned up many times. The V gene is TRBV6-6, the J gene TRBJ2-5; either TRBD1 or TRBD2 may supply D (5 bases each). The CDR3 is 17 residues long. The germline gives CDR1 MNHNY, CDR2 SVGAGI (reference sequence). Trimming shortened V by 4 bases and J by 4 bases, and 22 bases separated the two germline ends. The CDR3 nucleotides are TGTGCCAGCAGTTTTTACCCGCCGGGACCCATGGTAGAGACCCAGTACTTC. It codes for CASSFYPPGPMVETQYF.